This T cell receptor (beta chain) was captured in a study of CD8 T cells in ankylosing spondylitis (dated by TCRdb to the late 2010s). Regarding the research as a whole: To find TCR variants linked to disease, the study profiled T cell receptor beta repertoires in ankylosing spondylitis patients and healthy donors. In total, the full study cohort was made up of 108 healthy donors and approximately 24 ankylosing spondylitis patients. Peripheral blood was sampled, and synovial fluid was also collected from ankylosing spondylitis patients. Study-level results and caveats: Blood from ankylosing spondylitis patients appeared to be characterized by a TCR beta motif made up of 8 or 9 highly homologous amino acid variants. The disease-linked clones had a CD8+ phenotype and were found at relatively low frequencies in peripheral blood. Some TCR beta motif variants had previously been reported in synovial fluid and blood of reactive arthritis patients, which suggested common disease-initiation mechanisms. The disease-linked clones were reported to be significantly enriched in matched synovial fluid samples from ankylosing spondylitis patients.

Sequencer: Illumina HiSeq 2500. TCR beta libraries were prepared by quantitative 5'-RACE with molecular barcodes. On the authors' methods: Disease-linked TCR variants were identified with a new computational method built on a probabilistic model of VDJ rearrangement. Clones were called with MiXCR by TCRdb after fastp trimmed the public reads at Q25, and only in-frame beta chains were retained. Records with the same CDR3 protein are collapsed into one entry carrying the most frequent genes and DNA. These V and J calls are TCRdb output, not the study's own analysis. Here the sample has roughly 130,000 distinct CDR3 sequences; over 6% occur a single time. Together, the top ten hold 9% to 15% of the sample. The germline V gene gives CDR1 as SGHDT and CDR2 as YYEEEE. The CDR3 holds 14 amino acids from the cysteine to the phenylalanine. Just the 42-base CDR3 DNA is kept, in frame starting at base 1. Trimming at the junction amounts to 5 bases on V and 1 base on J, and the germline ends lie 9 bases apart.

This clonotype was picked up many times. What this receptor recognizes is not known. Per-base quality was not reported, and no clone a single base away is much larger than it. The source of this sequence is a male donor with ankylosing spondylitis or in good health (not recorded which). The sequenced sample was blood, either unsorted or a sorted T cell fraction (not recorded which). This chain is built from TRBV5-6 and TRBJ2-2; possibly the D gene is TRBD1, per 5 matching bases. DNA sequence: TGTGCCAGCAGTCCAGGGTGGAACACCGGGGAGCTGTTTTTT. It codes for CASSPGWNTGELFF.